This T cell receptor beta chain was sequenced for a study of breast tumors, draining lymph nodes, adjacent tissues. Samples came from axillary lymph nodes draining the breast cancer. This CDR3 is 17 amino acids long. V dropped 5 bases and J dropped 7; count of bases not matched to a gene: 16. From germline, CDR1 is SGHTA and CDR2 FQGTGA. This clonotype was seen many times. Its antigen remains unknown. Study findings and constraints: Tumors had less TCR diversity than lymph nodes, more than nontumor tissue. Findings are consistent with lymph node origin and intratumoral expansion of most tumor T cells. Data only fit, rather than demonstrated, lymph node origin of most tumor T cells. Luminal-like breast cancer showed significantly greater tumor-nontumor repertoire similarity than basal-like breast cancer did.

A single record per CDR3 protein comes from TCRdb applying MiXCR to the multiplex PCR reads. The sample includes tens of thousands of distinct CDR3 sequences, approximately 30% of them seen just once. The sequence derives from a female donor with breast cancer. Some clones in this sample may be carry-over from other donors' samples. The sequenced sample consisted of axillary lymph node tissue. The rearrangement joins TRBV7-3 to TRBJ1-2, with 10 bases lining up with TRBD1. The CDR3 DNA is TGTGCCAGCAGCCCCGGCCCCCCGGGACAGGGGTTTGCTGGCTACACCTTC. Translated: CASSPGPPGQGFAGYTF.